These 5 T cell receptor beta chains originate from one sample sequenced in a study of response to subunit inactivated influenza vaccine. TCRdb called the RT-PCR reads again in MiXCR, with one record for every CDR3 protein. The table has some 850,000 distinct CDR3 sequences, under 20% seen once. Sequences were derived from PBMCs from blood, sampled more than 4 days after vaccination. The receptor source for this set is a man in his fifties who received an inactivated influenza vaccine.

This clonotype was detected only a few times. The rearrangement uses TRBV20-1 and TRBJ1-5; D ambiguous. Trimming stripped 6 bases from V and 2 bases from J, with 11 bases between. Germline lookup yields CDR1 DFQATT and CDR2 SNEGSKA (reference sequence). The CDR3 sequence is 13 residues long. As DNA, the CDR3 is TGCAGTGCCGTGTTAGGCCGCAATCAGCCCCAGCATTTT. Protein product: CSAVLGRNQPQHF.

The V call is TRBV5-1, the J call TRBJ2-4; 10 bases line up with TRBD1. Germline CDR1 SGHRS, CDR2 YFSETQ. V trimming: 4 bases; J trimming: 7 bases; junction bases outside the gene matches: 5. This CDR3 is built from 14 residues. Here the CDR3 DNA reads TGCGCCAGCAGCGCGGGACAGGGGATGAACATTCAGTACTTC. Translation gives CASSAGQGMNIQYF.

V is TRBV6-1 and J is TRBJ2-7, with D perhaps TRBD1 (5 bases). Germline assignment: CDR1 MNHNS and CDR2 SASEGT. The V end lost 1 base, the J end lost 4 bases, and 23 bases lay between the germline ends. The CDR3 has 18 residues. This chain's CDR3 is CASSEVRIRRQGTYEQYF. The CDR3 DNA reads as TGTGCCAGCAGTGAAGTGAGAATAAGACGGCAGGGAACGTACGAGCAGTACTTC.

This clonotype showed up just a few times. This chain connects TRBV29-1 to TRBJ2-1, with 9 bases fitting TRBD2. Germline trimming cut 8 bases from V and 4 bases from J; bases unmatched to any gene: 9. Germline V CDR1 and CDR2: SQVTM, ANQGSEA. The CDR3 is 14 amino acids. CDR3 sequence (DNA): TGCAGCCTTAGCGGGACTAGCTGGTACAATGAGCAGTTCTTC. Translating gives CSLSGTSWYNEQFF.

The chain uses TRBV20-1 and TRBJ1-5; 7 positions agree with TRBD1. This CDR3 is 13 amino acids long. J gave up 5 bases and V 2 bases, and 3 bases lay outside the gene matches. Germline CDR1 is DFQATT and CDR2 is SNEGSKA (reference sequence). Written as DNA, the CDR3 is TGCAGTGCTAGATGGGACAGTGATCAGCCCCAGCATTTT. This sequence encodes CSARWDSDQPQHF.